The next 7 T cell receptor beta chains were all read from a single sample in a study of blood T cell repertoires in COVID-19. TCRdb keeps only in-frame clones here, not all; method: immunoSEQ multiplex PCR. The sample gives about 400,000 clones, about 86% of which show up once; 7% to 7.5% is in the top ten. Sequenced: peripheral blood. The receptors derive from a woman aged 60-75 years with COVID-19, enrolled during active disease.

The chain uses TRBV3-1 (or the pseudogene TRBV3-2) and TRBJ1-1; D is ambiguous. V gave up 4 bases and J gave up 4 bases, with 22 bases separating them. The germline V gene has CDR1 LGHDT and CDR2 YNNKEL (reference sequence). The CDR3 runs to 17 residues. The DNA for the CDR3 is TGTGCCAGCAGCCGCAAGGGCGGGCAGGTTGTGGGCACTGAAGCTTTCTTT. Amino acids: CASSRKGGQVVGTEAFF.

The chain joins TRBV11-3 to TRBJ2-3; D possibly corresponds to TRBD2 (7 bases). V lost 3 bases and J lost 1, with 17 bases in between. The germline V gene encodes CDR1 SGHNT and CDR2 YENEEA. The CDR3 length is 17 residues. The CDR3 DNA reads as TGTGCCAGCAGCTTTCGTCCACGCGGGGGCCGCACAGATACGCAGTATTTT. Amino acids: CASSFRPRGGRTDTQYF.

This clone was observed a single time. This rearrangement joins TRBV5-4 to TRBJ1-6; a weak D match, TRBD1 (6 bases). Germline V gene lookup returns CDR1 SGHNT and CDR2 YYREEE (reference sequence). Between the trimmed V and J ends, which lost 0 bases and 7 bases, there was a span of 14 bases. The CDR3 is 16 residues long. CDR3: CASSLDQGTGNSPLHF. CDR3 coding DNA: TGTGCCAGCAGCTTGGACCAGGGGACCGGGAATTCACCCCTCCACTTT.

The chain has TRBV9 and TRBJ2-5, with 9 bases lining up with TRBD2. V shed 0 bases, J shed 0 bases, and the junction held 9 bases outside the gene matches. CDR3 length equals 18 residues. The germline V gene encodes CDR1 SGDLS and CDR2 YYNGEE. The CDR3 nucleotides are TGTGCCAGCAGCGTAGGATTAACTAGCGGGCGATACCAAGAGACCCAGTACTTC. Amino acids: CASSVGLTSGRYQETQYF.

The rearrangement joins TRBV28 to TRBJ1-3; weak D call: TRBD1 (6 bases). Germline values: CDR1 MDHEN, CDR2 SYDVKM. The CDR3 loop spans 16 amino acids. V lost 4 bases and J 2 bases, leaving 15 bases between the germline ends. DNA of the CDR3: TGTGCCAGCAGTTCCTGGCAGACAGGAGCTGGAAACACCATATATTTT. Amino acid sequence: CASSSWQTGAGNTIYF.

This CDR3 is CASSVGYTGGATEAFF. The CDR3 region has the DNA TGTGCCAGCAGCGTAGGCTATACAGGGGGGGCCACTGAAGCTTTCTTT. The rearrangement joins TRBV9 to TRBJ1-1; 8 bases are a match to TRBD1. The CDR3 consists of 16 residues. Trimming took 0 bases from V and 4 from J; bases not matched to a gene: 8. Germline values: CDR1 SGDLS, CDR2 YYNGEE.

The gene calls are TRBV12-5 and TRBJ2-6; D not certain. Germline-derived CDR1 and CDR2 are LGHNT and FRNRAP. Trimming cost V 2 bases and J 4 bases, with 9 bases left between them. The CDR3 loop spans 15 amino acids. In DNA, the CDR3 is TGTGCTAGTGGTTTGCCCCCTTTAGGGGCCAACGTCCTGACTTTC. Its protein product is CASGLPPLGANVLTF.